The rows below give T cell receptor beta chains drawn from one sample of a study of cytomegalovirus exposure and HLA in healthy donors. Here immunoSEQ multiplex PCR was the method, and the copy in TCRdb shows in-frame clones only, minus some. The sample has about 140,000 clones; roughly 80% are singletons. Material: PBMCs. The receptors originated from a male donor in good health and CMV-seronegative. CDR3s include the opening cysteine and the closing phenylalanine or tryptophan. D genes are given only for firm matches. Not all rows give a size; the values are once, few, many and, for expanded clones, a class.

CDR3 protein	CDR3 DNA	D gene	J gene	V gene	clone size
CASRWQITDTQYF	TGTGCCAGCAGGTGGCAGATAACAGATACGCAGTATTTT	.	TRBJ2-3	TRBV6-5	.
CASSPTSGANSPLHF	TGTGCCAGCAGCCCGACGTCAGGGGCAAATTCACCCCTCCACTTT	.	TRBJ1-6	TRBV7-3	once
CAWRQNTEAFF	TGTGCCTGGAGACAGAACACTGAAGCTTTCTTT	.	TRBJ1-1	TRBV30	.
CASRPGLADEQFF	TGTGCCAGCAGGCCGGGACTAGCGGATGAGCAGTTCTTC	TRBD2	TRBJ2-1	TRBV6-1	once
CASSPKSILYGYTF	TGTGCCAGCAGCCCAAAGTCTATCTTGTATGGCTACACCTTC	.	TRBJ1-2	TRBV11-2	.
CASSHRGTYNSPLHF	TGTGCCAGCAGCCACAGGGGAACCTATAATTCACCCCTCCACTTT	TRBD1	TRBJ1-6	TRBV5-6	.
CASSYRGPSYEQYF	TGTGCCAGTAGCTACAGGGGCCCCTCCTACGAGCAGTACTTC	TRBD1	TRBJ2-7	TRBV19	.
CASSLRDSYEQYF	TGTGCCAGCAGCCTCCGGGACAGCTACGAGCAGTACTTC	TRBD1	TRBJ2-7	TRBV14	.
CASSPGQPANYGYTF	TGTGCCAGCAGCCCTGGACAGCCAGCTAACTATGGCTACACCTTC	.	TRBJ1-2	TRBV6-5	.
CASSLGAGVGEQYF	TGCGCCAGCAGCTTGGGTGCGGGAGTGGGCGAGCAGTACTTC	TRBD2	TRBJ2-7	TRBV5-1	.
CASSPGGGSSYEQYF	TGCGCCAGCAGCCCGGGGGGCGGGTCGTCCTACGAGCAGTACTTC	.	TRBJ2-7	TRBV4-3	.
CASSFRTSGRNTGELFF	TGTGCCAGCAGCTTCCGGACTAGCGGGAGGAACACCGGGGAGCTGTTTTTT	TRBD2	TRBJ2-2	TRBV7-9	.
CASSRDSGGPYEQYF	TGCGCCAGCAGCCGGGACTCGGGGGGACCCTACGAGCAGTACTTC	TRBD2	TRBJ2-7	TRBV5-1	.
CASSAPGGANEQYF	TGTGCCAGCAGCGCACCAGGGGGAGCTAACGAGCAGTACTTC	TRBD1	TRBJ2-7	TRBV13	.
CASTPQGNTEAFF	TGTGCCAGCACCCCACAGGGGAACACTGAAGCTTTCTTT	.	TRBJ1-1	TRBV4-2	.
CASISGGLQETQYF	TGTGCCAGCATCTCCGGCGGGTTACAAGAGACCCAGTACTTC	.	TRBJ2-5	TRBV6-6	.
CASSLVGTGSSYEQYF	TGTGCCAGCAGCTTGGTTGGGACAGGGAGCTCCTACGAGCAGTACTTC	TRBD1	TRBJ2-7	TRBV5-5	.
CASVTSSKRSYNEQFF	TGCGCCAGCGTTACTAGTTCGAAACGTTCCTACAATGAGCAGTTCTTC	.	TRBJ2-1	TRBV10-2	.
CASSRGTGGSSGGPNEQFF	TGCGCCAGCAGCCGGGGGACAGGGGGTTCGAGCGGGGGACCCAATGAGCAGTTCTTC	TRBD1	TRBJ2-1	TRBV5-1	once
CASSLTKYEQFF	TGTGCCAGCAGTTTGACTAAATACGAGCAGTTCTTC	.	TRBJ2-1	TRBV6-6	.
CAWIKWRLGTPGAWGNTEAFF	TGTGCCTGGATAAAATGGAGGTTGGGGACCCCAGGGGCCTGGGGCAACACTGAAGCTTTCTTT	.	TRBJ1-1	TRBV30	once
CASYDSDSYEQYF	TGTGCCAGTTACGACTCTGACTCCTACGAGCAGTACTTC	.	TRBJ2-7	TRBV19	.
CASSQGLPQAGSYEQYF	TGTGCCAGCAGCCAAGGTTTGCCCCAGGCCGGCTCCTACGAGCAGTACTTC	.	TRBJ2-7	TRBV4-2	.
CASSLEGATTEAFF	TGTGCCAGCAGTTTAGAGGGGGCAACCACTGAAGCTTTCTTT	TRBD1	TRBJ1-1	TRBV28	once
CASSRPVLGGADQPQHF	TGTGCCAGTAGTAGACCCGTCCTCGGGGGGGCGGATCAGCCCCAGCATTTT	.	TRBJ1-5	TRBV19	.
CASSQDRSWTGPQLNLLNTEAFF	TGTGCCAGCAGCCAAGATCGTTCGTGGACAGGGCCGCAGCTTAATCTCTTGAACACTGAAGCTTTCTTT	TRBD1	TRBJ1-1	TRBV4-2	.
CASSPQQETQYF	TGTGCCAGCTCACCCCAACAAGAGACCCAGTACTTC	.	TRBJ2-5	TRBV18	.
CASSPGMKTNYGYTF	TGCGCCAGCAGTCCCGGGATGAAAACTAACTATGGCTACACCTTC	.	TRBJ1-2	TRBV10-2	.
CASSPQPGLAGPGELFF	TGTGCCAGCAGTCCTCAGCCGGGACTAGCGGGACCCGGGGAGCTGTTTTTT	TRBD2	TRBJ2-2	TRBV25-1	.
CASSPGTAQSYNEQFF	TGTGCCAGCAGCCCAGGGACAGCTCAGTCCTACAATGAGCAGTTCTTC	TRBD1	TRBJ2-1	TRBV27	.
CASSFDNGYGYTF	TGTGCCAGCAGCTTTGACAATGGATATGGCTACACCTTC	.	TRBJ1-2	TRBV7-9	.
CSSSPRTASGSAYEQYF	TGTTCCAGCAGCCCACGGACCGCTAGCGGGAGTGCCTACGAGCAGTACTTC	TRBD2	TRBJ2-7	TRBV7-9	once
CASSLEGGSFGNEQFF	TGTGCCAGCAGCTTAGAGGGCGGGAGTTTTGGCAATGAGCAGTTCTTC	TRBD2	TRBJ2-1	TRBV28	.
CASSLDRSSYGYTF	TGTGCCAGCAGCTTAGACAGGAGTAGCTATGGCTACACCTTC	.	TRBJ1-2	TRBV7-2	.
CASRGATGTEAFF	TGTGCCAGCAGGGGGGCGACGGGTACTGAAGCTTTCTTT	.	TRBJ1-1	TRBV2	.
CASSLVPSGSINEQFF	TGTGCCAGCAGCTTAGTTCCTAGCGGGAGCATAAATGAGCAGTTCTTC	TRBD2	TRBJ2-1	TRBV7-6	.
CASSPRTGVFTNEQFF	TGTGCCAGCAGCCCCCGGACAGGGGTTTTTACCAATGAGCAGTTCTTC	TRBD1	TRBJ2-1	TRBV27	once
CASSLGQGPYYGYTF	TGTGCCAGCAGCTTAGGTCAGGGGCCGTACTATGGCTACACCTTC	.	TRBJ1-2	TRBV7-3	.
CASSYWAANQPQHF	TGTGCCAGCAGCTACTGGGCCGCCAATCAGCCCCAGCATTTT	.	TRBJ1-5	TRBV5-6	.
CASSSDRDGYTF	TGTGCCAGCAGCTCAGACAGGGACGGCTACACCTTC	TRBD1	TRBJ1-2	TRBV7-3	.
CASKPPGREPSGTDTQYF	TGTGCCAGTAAACCACCTGGTAGGGAGCCTTCGGGCACAGATACGCAGTATTTT	.	TRBJ2-3	TRBV19	.
CASTPTSGRTGELFF	TGTGCCAGCACCCCGACTAGCGGGAGAACCGGGGAGCTGTTTTTT	TRBD2	TRBJ2-2	TRBV7-9	.
CASRPRGNTGELFF	TGTGCCAGCAGACCGCGGGGGAACACCGGGGAGCTGTTTTTT	.	TRBJ2-2	TRBV7-8	.
CASSSSTGESGNTIYF	TGTGCCAGCAGCTCCTCCACAGGGGAATCTGGAAACACCATATATTTT	TRBD1	TRBJ1-3	TRBV7-2	.
CASSSRDRGPMNTEAFF	TGTGCCAGCAGTTCACGGGACAGGGGGCCGATGAATACTGAAGCTTTCTTT	TRBD1	TRBJ1-1	TRBV28	.
CASSLTSRETQYF	TGTGCCAGCAGTTTGACTAGTCGGGAGACCCAGTACTTC	.	TRBJ2-5	TRBV27	few
CASSESRGMAKNIQYF	TGTGCCAGCAGTGAATCACGGGGGATGGCCAAAAACATTCAGTACTTC	.	TRBJ2-4	TRBV25-1	.
CATSRLAGGPDTQYF	TGTGCCACCAGCCGCTTAGCGGGAGGGCCAGATACGCAGTATTTT	TRBD2	TRBJ2-3	TRBV15	.
CASSGTGATGNTIYF	TGTGCCAGCAGCGGGACAGGGGCTACTGGAAACACCATATATTTT	TRBD1	TRBJ1-3	TRBV6-5	once
CASSSLAGGINNEQFF	TGCGCCAGCAGTAGCCTAGCGGGAGGTATAAACAATGAGCAGTTCTTC	TRBD2	TRBJ2-1	TRBV10-2	few
CASSLTGQGAPGYTF	TGTGCCAGCAGTCTAACGGGACAGGGGGCGCCTGGCTACACCTTC	TRBD1	TRBJ1-2	TRBV27	.
CASTDRTAQNSPLHF	TGTGCCAGCACTGACCGGACAGCCCAAAATTCACCCCTCCACTTT	.	TRBJ1-6	TRBV6-5	once
CASSERSGPTQYF	TGTGCCAGCAGTGAACGTAGCGGGCCGACCCAGTACTTC	TRBD2	TRBJ2-5	TRBV2	.
CATSRGGRREHEQYF	TGTGCCACCAGCAGGGGGGGTCGGCGGGAGCACGAGCAGTACTTC	TRBD2	TRBJ2-7	TRBV15	.
CASSLDSRSLMNEQFF	TGTGCCAGCAGTTTGGACTCTCGAAGTCTTATGAATGAGCAGTTCTTC	.	TRBJ2-1	TRBV28	.
CASSYGTHTEAFF	TGTGCCAGTAGTTACGGGACACACACTGAAGCTTTCTTT	.	TRBJ1-1	TRBV19	few
CASTSGANVLTF	TGTGCCAGCACATCTGGGGCCAACGTCCTGACTTTC	.	TRBJ2-6	TRBV28	.
CASSPTSAENTEAFF	TGTGCCAGCTCCCCAACATCCGCGGAAAACACTGAAGCTTTCTTT	.	TRBJ1-1	TRBV18	.
CASSQRPGVGPSGELFF	TGTGCCAGCTCACAGCGACCGGGGGTCGGTCCATCCGGGGAGCTGTTTTTT	.	TRBJ2-2	TRBV18	.
CASSLVLAGGGEQFF	TGTGCCAGCAGCTTGGTTCTAGCGGGAGGGGGTGAGCAGTTCTTC	TRBD2	TRBJ2-1	TRBV5-6	.